These 26 T cell receptor beta chains share one sample of origin, sequenced in a study of blood T cell repertoires in COVID-19. Sequencing was performed with immunoSEQ multiplex PCR; in TCRdb, only in-frame clones are kept and a portion is missing. This sample has around 190,000 clones, with about 77% found just once. Sequenced: PBMCs or T cells enriched from blood (not recorded which). The receptors were sampled from a woman between 45 and 60 years old with acute COVID-19.

The rearrangement joins TRBV7-5 to TRBJ2-3; TRBD2 was called by the table and not checked on the DNA. TRBV7-5 is a pseudogene segment. The CDR3 sequence is 17 residues long. CDR3 bases: TGTGTCAGAAGCTTGGCGGGGACGGGGGGGCGTGGAGATACGCAGTATTTT. This translates into CVRSLAGTGGRGDTQYF.

V is TRBV21-1 and J is TRBJ2-7; TRBD1 is taken as the D call from the table, unchecked against the DNA. TRBV21-1 is noted as a pseudogene. The length of the CDR3 is 17 residues. CDR3 protein: CASSKRSDRGGTYEQYV. The CDR3 coding sequence is TGTGCCAGCAGCAAACGATCGGACAGGGGGGGAACCTACGAGCAGTACGTC.

V is TRBV7-2 and J is TRBJ2-3; 12 bases align to TRBD2. Unmatched junction bases numbered 3, after V lost 1 base and J lost 1 base. CDR3 length equals 17 residues. Germline-derived CDR1 and CDR2 are SGHTA and FQGNSA. Written as DNA, the CDR3 is TGTGCCAGCAGCTTAGGGCCTAGCGGGGGGGGCACAGATACGCAGTATTTT. Protein: CASSLGPSGGGTDTQYF.

The chain joins TRBV6-2 or TRBV6-3 to TRBJ2-5; D perhaps matches TRBD1 (6 bases). There are 17 residues in the CDR3. With 0 bases removed from V and 3 bases from J, the gap between germline ends came to 17 bases. CDR1 is MNHEY and CDR2 is SVGEGT in the germline V gene. Here the CDR3 DNA reads TGTGCCAGCAGTTACTCTTCGACAGGACCACGTAAAGAGACCCAGTACTTC. Its protein product is CASSYSSTGPRKETQYF.

This clone turned up a few times. The J gene is TRBJ2-1, the V gene TRBV4-2, with D possibly TRBD1 on 6 matching bases. Germline V gene sequence: CDR1 LGHNA, CDR2 YNFKEQ. Trimming stripped 4 bases from V and 5 bases from J, with 9 bases between. The CDR3 sequence is 13 residues long. Here the CDR3 reads CASSPGQHNEQFF. The CDR3 DNA follows: TGTGCCAGCAGCCCCGGACAGCACAATGAGCAGTTCTTC.

This clone was found a few times. CDR3 residues: CAISGGQSNTGELFF. In nucleotides, the CDR3 is TGTGCCATCTCAGGGGGGCAGTCGAACACCGGGGAGCTGTTTTTT. The chain is built from TRBV10-3 and TRBJ2-2; TRBD1 is a possible D gene (7 bases). Germline V gene sequence: CDR1 ENHRY, CDR2 SYGVKD. Trimming pared 8 bases from V and 0 bases from J, leaving 13 bases between. This CDR3 spans 15 amino acids.

The chain recombines TRBV3-1 (or the pseudogene TRBV3-2) with TRBJ1-6, with a possible D match to TRBD1 (5 bases). CDR3 length: 13 residues. CDR1 and CDR2 (germline): LGHDT, YNNKEL (reference sequence). Trimming took off 8 bases at V and 7 bases at J, with 12 bases between the two ends. The CDR3 is CASEGDGNSPLHF. The CDR3 coding sequence is TGTGCCAGCGAAGGGGATGGGAATTCACCCCTCCACTTT.

The gene calls are TRBV3-1 (or the pseudogene TRBV3-2) and TRBJ2-5; 11 nucleotides agree with TRBD2. The CDR3 is 16 residues long. Losses at the gene ends were 4 bases for V and 4 bases for J; bases not matched to a gene: 8. CDR1 and CDR2 (germline): LGHDT, YNNKEL (reference sequence). The CDR3 nucleotides are TGTGCCAGCAGCCTTACTTTAGCGGGGGGGCGAGAGACCCAGTACTTC. Its translation: CASSLTLAGGRETQYF.

This clone has more than one count but fewer than ten. The chain joins TRBV7-2 to TRBJ1-4; 9 bases align to TRBD1. CDR1 is SGHTA, CDR2 FQGNSA, per germline. After removal of 6 bases from V and 3 bases from J, the junction contained 8 bases not matched to a gene. CDR3 size: 16 residues. For the CDR3, the DNA is TGTGCCAGCAGTCCCGACAGGGGGTTGTCTAATGAAAAACTGTTTTTT. Its protein product is CASSPDRGLSNEKLFF.

The chain recombines TRBV9 with TRBJ1-3; the match to TRBD1 covers 10 bases. Germline V gene sequence: CDR1 SGDLS, CDR2 YYNGEE. This CDR3 comprises 17 residues. After removal of 4 bases from V and 0 bases from J, the junction contained 7 bases not matched to a gene. In nucleotides, the CDR3 is TGTGCCAGCAGCTTTCGGACAGGGGGAAGCTCTGGAAACACCATATATTTT. Protein sequence: CASSFRTGGSSGNTIYF. The full variable domain, its missing parts supplied by reference TRBV9 and TRBJ1-3, is DSGVTQTPKHLITATGQRVTLRCSPRSGDLSVYWYQQSLDQGLQFLIQYYNGEERAKGNILERFSAQQFPDLHSELNLSSLELGDSALYFCASSFRTGGSSGNTIYFGEGSWLTVV.

In nucleotides, the CDR3 is TGTGCCAGTAGCCCCACCTTCGGGACAGGGAAGACCGGCTATGGCTACACCTTC. Translation gives CASSPTFGTGKTGYGYTF. The chain is built from TRBV19 and TRBJ1-2; 9 nucleotides match TRBD1. J was trimmed by 4 bases and V by 6 bases; bases with no gene match: 18. The germline gives CDR1 LNHDA, CDR2 SQIVND (reference sequence). CDR3 length: 18 residues.

Concerning this clone: Other DNA sequences of this sample code for an identical CDR3. This chain uses TRBV7-8 with TRBJ2-1; 8 bases match TRBD2. This CDR3 is 17 amino acids long. Germline assignment: CDR1 SGHVS and CDR2 FQNEAQ. J gave up 5 bases and V 0 bases, and 9 bases lay outside the gene matches. CDR3 amino acids: CASSLAGAGGNDNEQFF. The CDR3 DNA reads TGTGCCAGCAGCTTAGCGGGGGCGGGGGGCAATGACAATGAGCAGTTCTTC.

CDR3 in DNA: TGTGCCAGCAAGGACTTACAAGAGACCCAGTACTTC. Translated: CASKDLQETQYF. The chain carries TRBV2 and TRBJ2-5, with a possible D match to TRBD2 (5 bases). V was shortened by 7 bases and J by 2 bases, with 8 bases between the two germline ends. This CDR3 has 12 residues. Germline V gene lookup returns CDR1 SNHLY and CDR2 FYNNEI.

The rearrangement joins TRBV2 to TRBJ1-4; TRBD1 matches 8 bases. The CDR3 is made up of 15 amino acids. The germline V gene encodes CDR1 SNHLY and CDR2 FYNNEI. V lost 6 bases, J lost 8 bases, and 11 bases stayed unmatched. The CDR3 DNA reads as TGTGCCAGCAGCGACCGGGGGACAGGAGACGAAAAACTGTTTTTT. This sequence encodes CASSDRGTGDEKLFF.

This clone turned up a few times. The chain joins TRBV28 to TRBJ1-5; 8 nucleotides align to TRBD1. CDR1 MDHEN and CDR2 SYDVKM come from the germline V gene. CDR3 length equals 14 residues. The J segment lost 7 bases and the V segment lost 1 base, leaving 3 bases of the junction unmatched. The CDR3 loop reads CASSLFQGAQPQHF. The CDR3, as DNA: TGTGCCAGCAGTTTATTCCAGGGGGCCCAGCCCCAGCATTTT.

J is TRBJ2-2 and V is TRBV27, with a weak D call TRBD2 (7 bases). The CDR3 loop spans 16 amino acids. Germline CDR1 reads MNHEY; CDR2 reads SMNVEV (reference sequence). V was trimmed by 3 bases and J by 1 base, leaving 12 bases between them. CDR3 nucleotide sequence: TGTGCCAGCAGTTTGCGGGGAGGGGGGAACACCGGGGAGCTGTTTTTT. Translation: CASSLRGGGNTGELFF.

The V call is TRBV6-5, the J call TRBJ1-5; D gene unclear. There are 15 residues in the CDR3. The V gene lost 0 bases and the J gene lost 4 bases, with 10 bases spanning the gap. Looked up from germline, CDR1 is MNHEY and CDR2 is SVGAGI. CDR3 in amino acids: CASSYSSTENQPQHF. Written as DNA, the CDR3 is TGTGCCAGCAGTTACTCGAGTACAGAGAATCAGCCCCAGCATTTT.

CDR3: CASSPLSTGVYGYTF. DNA of the CDR3: TGTGCCAGCAGCCCCCTCAGCACAGGGGTCTATGGCTACACCTTC. The V and J genes are TRBV5-6 and TRBJ1-2, with 7 bases identical to TRBD1. V lost 4 bases, J lost 4 bases, and 10 bases stayed unmatched. From germline, CDR1 is SGHDT and CDR2 YYEEEE. The CDR3 is 15 residues long.

The chain has TRBV7-2 and TRBJ2-7; TRBD1 aligns across 10 bases. Germline values: CDR1 SGHTA, CDR2 FQGNSA. This CDR3 comprises 15 residues. Losses at the gene ends were 3 bases for V and 0 bases for J; bases not matched to a gene: 2. The CDR3, as DNA: TGTGCCAGCAGCTTGGGACAGGGGTCCTCCTACGAGCAGTACGTC. It is translated as CASSLGQGSSYEQYV.

This CDR3 reads CASRTTSGGSTGELFF. CDR3 DNA: TGCGCCAGCAGGACGACTAGCGGGGGGAGCACCGGGGAGCTGTTTTTT. V usage is TRBV5-1 and J usage is TRBJ2-2, with TRBD2 matching 13 bases. Germline V gene lookup returns CDR1 SGHRS and CDR2 YFSETQ. The CDR3 is 16 residues long. With V trimmed by 5 bases and J by 4 bases, 5 bases remained unmatched.

The chain is built from TRBV7-2 and TRBJ1-6; possible D gene TRBD1, 5 bases. This CDR3 is built from 15 residues. Trimming took off 1 base at V and 13 bases at J, with 17 bases between the two ends. Germline CDR1 SGHTA, CDR2 FQGNSA. In DNA, the CDR3 is TGTGCCAGCAGCTTAGATCTCTCCGCAGGGTTCCCCCTCCACTTT. Its protein product is CASSLDLSAGFPLHF.

This clone turned up a few times. The V and J genes are TRBV19 and TRBJ1-5; perhaps TRBD1 as D (6 bases). The CDR3 runs to 16 residues. Per the germline V gene, CDR1 is LNHDA and CDR2 is SQIVND (reference sequence). The V and J ends lost 4 bases and 0 bases respectively, with 13 bases between them. The CDR3 DNA reads as TGTGCCAGTAGTAGGGGGGGGCTGAATAGCAATCAGCCCCAGCATTTT. Protein sequence: CASSRGGLNSNQPQHF.

This chain connects TRBV6-2 or TRBV6-3 to TRBJ1-5; the D gene is possibly TRBD1 (5 bases). V was trimmed by 8 bases and J by 5 bases, leaving 19 bases between them. Looked up from germline, CDR1 is MNHEY and CDR2 is SVGEGT. The CDR3 runs to 15 residues. The chain's CDR3 is CASRPGGSGHQPQHF. The CDR3 DNA follows: TGTGCCAGCCGCCCGGGAGGGTCAGGGCATCAGCCCCAGCATTTT.

The chain is built from TRBV4-2 and TRBJ2-4; 7 bases fit TRBD1. The V gene end was trimmed by 0 bases and the J gene end by 4 bases; junction bases not matched to a gene: 3. The germline V gene encodes CDR1 LGHNA and CDR2 YNFKEQ. This CDR3 contains 15 residues. The CDR3 reads CASSQEQGSKNIQYF. The CDR3 region has the DNA TGTGCCAGCAGCCAAGAACAGGGGAGTAAAAACATTCAGTACTTC.

This chain uses TRBV5-4 with TRBJ2-7; D remains ambiguous. Trimming pared 0 bases from V and 2 bases from J, leaving 9 bases between. The germline gives CDR1 SGHNT, CDR2 YYREEE (reference sequence). The CDR3 sequence is 14 residues long. The CDR3 here is CASSLGQKAYEQYV. DNA of the CDR3: TGTGCCAGCAGCTTGGGTCAGAAAGCCTACGAGCAGTACGTC.

The chain has TRBV7-8 and TRBJ1-2; D gene uncertain. Germline CDR1 is SGHVS and CDR2 is FQNEAQ. There are 12 residues in the CDR3. The germline V and J ends were trimmed by 5 bases and 4 bases, with 8 bases remaining between them. The CDR3 region has the DNA TGTGCCAGCAGCCAATCGGTCTATGGCTACACCTTC. It is translated as CASSQSVYGYTF.